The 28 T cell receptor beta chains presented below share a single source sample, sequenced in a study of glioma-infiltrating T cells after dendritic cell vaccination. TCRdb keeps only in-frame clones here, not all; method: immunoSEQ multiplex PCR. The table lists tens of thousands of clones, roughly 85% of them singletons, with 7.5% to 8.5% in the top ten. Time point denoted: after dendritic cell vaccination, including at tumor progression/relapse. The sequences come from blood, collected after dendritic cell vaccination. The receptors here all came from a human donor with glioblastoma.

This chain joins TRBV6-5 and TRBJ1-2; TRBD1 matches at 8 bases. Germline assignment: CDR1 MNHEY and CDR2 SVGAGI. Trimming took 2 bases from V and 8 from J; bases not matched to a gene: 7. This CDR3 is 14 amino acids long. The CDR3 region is CASSYDRGPGGYTF. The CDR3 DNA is TGTGCCAGCAGTTACGACAGGGGCCCAGGGGGCTACACCTTC.

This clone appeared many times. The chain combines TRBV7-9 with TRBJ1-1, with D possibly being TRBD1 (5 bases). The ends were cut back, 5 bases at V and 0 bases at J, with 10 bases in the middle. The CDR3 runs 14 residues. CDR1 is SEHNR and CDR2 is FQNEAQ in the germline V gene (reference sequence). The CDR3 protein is CASSIDSMNTEAFF. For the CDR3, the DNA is TGTGCCAGCAGCATCGACAGCATGAACACTGAAGCTTTCTTT.

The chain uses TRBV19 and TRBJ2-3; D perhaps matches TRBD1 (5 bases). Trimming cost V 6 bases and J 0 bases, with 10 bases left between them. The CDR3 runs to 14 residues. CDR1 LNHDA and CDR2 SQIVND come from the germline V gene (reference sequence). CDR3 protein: CASRAGRSTDTQYF. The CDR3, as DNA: TGTGCCAGTAGAGCAGGGCGGAGCACAGATACGCAGTATTTT.

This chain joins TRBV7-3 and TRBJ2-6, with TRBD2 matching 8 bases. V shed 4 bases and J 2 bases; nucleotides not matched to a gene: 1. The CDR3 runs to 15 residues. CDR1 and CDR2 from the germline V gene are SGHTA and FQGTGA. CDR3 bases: TGTGCCAGCAGCTCCGGGGGGGCTGGGGCCAACGTCCTGACTTTC. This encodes CASSSGGAGANVLTF.

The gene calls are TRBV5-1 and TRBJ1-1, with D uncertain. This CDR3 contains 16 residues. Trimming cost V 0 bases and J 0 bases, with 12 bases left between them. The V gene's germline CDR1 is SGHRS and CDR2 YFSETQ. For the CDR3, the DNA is TGCGCCAGCAGCTTGGGCGGGGTAACATTGAACACTGAAGCTTTCTTT. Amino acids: CASSLGGVTLNTEAFF.

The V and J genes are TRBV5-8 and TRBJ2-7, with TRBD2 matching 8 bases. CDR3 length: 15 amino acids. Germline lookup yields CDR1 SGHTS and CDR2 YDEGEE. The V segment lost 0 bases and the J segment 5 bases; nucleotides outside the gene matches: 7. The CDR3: CASSLGQREINEQYF. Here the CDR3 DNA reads TGTGCCAGCAGCTTGGGACAGCGGGAGATTAACGAGCAGTACTTC.

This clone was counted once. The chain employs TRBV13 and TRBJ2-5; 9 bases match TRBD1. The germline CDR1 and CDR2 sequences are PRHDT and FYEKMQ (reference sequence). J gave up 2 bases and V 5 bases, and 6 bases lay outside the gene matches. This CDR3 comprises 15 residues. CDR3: CASSTGQGRQETQYF. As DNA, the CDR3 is TGTGCCAGCAGCACCGGACAGGGGAGACAAGAGACCCAGTACTTC.

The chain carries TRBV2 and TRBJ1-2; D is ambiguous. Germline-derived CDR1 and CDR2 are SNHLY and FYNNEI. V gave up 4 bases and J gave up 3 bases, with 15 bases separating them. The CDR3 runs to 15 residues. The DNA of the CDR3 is TGTGCCAGCAGTGTTGGCGGCGACCACTACTATGGCTACACCTTC. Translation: CASSVGGDHYYGYTF.

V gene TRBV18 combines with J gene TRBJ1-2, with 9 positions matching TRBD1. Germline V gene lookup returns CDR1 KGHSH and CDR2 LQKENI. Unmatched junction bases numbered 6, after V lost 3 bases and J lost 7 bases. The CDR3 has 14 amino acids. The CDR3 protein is CASSPGQGHLGYTF. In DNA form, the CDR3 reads TGTGCCAGCTCACCGGGACAGGGACACCTTGGCTACACCTTC. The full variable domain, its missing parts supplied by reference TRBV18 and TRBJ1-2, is NAGVMQNPRHLVRRRGQEARLRCSPMKGHSHVYWYRQLPEEGLKFMVYLQKENIIDESGMPKERFSAEFPKEGPSILRIQQVVRGDSAAYFCASSPGQGHLGYTFGSGTRLTVV.

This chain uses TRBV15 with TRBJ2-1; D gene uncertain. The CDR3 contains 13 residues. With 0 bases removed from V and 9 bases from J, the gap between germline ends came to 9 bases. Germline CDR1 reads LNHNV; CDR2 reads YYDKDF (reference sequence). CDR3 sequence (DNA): TGTGCCACCAGCAGAGACCAAACCGGTGAGCAGTTCTTC. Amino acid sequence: CATSRDQTGEQFF.

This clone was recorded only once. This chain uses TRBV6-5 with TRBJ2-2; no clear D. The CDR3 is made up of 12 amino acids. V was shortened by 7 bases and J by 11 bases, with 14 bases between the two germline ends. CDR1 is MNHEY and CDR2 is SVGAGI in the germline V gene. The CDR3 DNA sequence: TGTGCCAGCACCCTGATAGGCGGTGAGCTGTTTTTT. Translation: CASTLIGGELFF.

The chain's CDR3 is CAISEGLLDRNIQYF. In DNA, the CDR3 is TGTGCCATCAGTGAAGGCTTACTCGACAGGAACATTCAGTACTTC. The chain has TRBV10-3 and TRBJ2-4; TRBD1 might be the D (6 bases). The germline V and J ends were trimmed by 3 bases and 7 bases, with 16 bases remaining between them. This CDR3 has 15 amino acids. Germline V CDR1 and CDR2: ENHRY, SYGVKD.

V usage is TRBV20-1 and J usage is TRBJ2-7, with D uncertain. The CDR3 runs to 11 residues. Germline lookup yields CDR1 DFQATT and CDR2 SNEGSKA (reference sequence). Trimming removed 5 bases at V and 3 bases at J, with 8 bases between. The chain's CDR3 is CSAPTLYEQYF. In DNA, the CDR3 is TGCAGTGCTCCCACTCTCTACGAGCAGTACTTC.

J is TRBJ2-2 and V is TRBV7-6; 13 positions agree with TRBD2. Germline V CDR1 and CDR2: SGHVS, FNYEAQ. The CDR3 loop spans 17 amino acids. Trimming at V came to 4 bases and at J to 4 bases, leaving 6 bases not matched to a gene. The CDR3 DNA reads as TGTGCCAGCAGCTCTCCGGGACTAGCGGGGCCCACCGGGGAGCTGTTTTTT. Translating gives CASSSPGLAGPTGELFF. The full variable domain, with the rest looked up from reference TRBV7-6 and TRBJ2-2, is GAGVSQSPRYKVTKRGQDVALRCDPISGHVSLYWYRQALGQGPEFLTYFNYEAQQDKSGLPNDRFSAERPEGSISTLTIQRTEQRDSAMYRCASSSPGLAGPTGELFFGEGSRLTVL.

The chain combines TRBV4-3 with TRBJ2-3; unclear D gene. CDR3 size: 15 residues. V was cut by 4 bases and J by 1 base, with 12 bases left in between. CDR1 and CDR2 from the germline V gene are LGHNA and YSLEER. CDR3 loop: CASSPLHLGTDTQYF. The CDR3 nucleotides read TGCGCCAGCAGCCCCCTCCACCTAGGCACAGATACGCAGTATTTT.

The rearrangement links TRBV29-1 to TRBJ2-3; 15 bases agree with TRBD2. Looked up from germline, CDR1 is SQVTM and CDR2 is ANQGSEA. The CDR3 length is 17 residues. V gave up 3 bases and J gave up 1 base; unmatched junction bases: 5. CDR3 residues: CSVDGLAGGPRTDTQYF. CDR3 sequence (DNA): TGCAGCGTTGACGGACTAGCGGGAGGGCCTCGCACAGATACGCAGTATTTT.

The DNA for the CDR3 is TGCGCCAGCTCCGTTCAAGGGGCGAACACCGGGGAGCTGTTTTTT. This gives the protein CASSVQGANTGELFF. The chain links TRBV5-1 to TRBJ2-2, with D maybe TRBD1 (5 bases). The CDR3 length is 15 residues. Between the trimmed V and J ends, which lost 7 bases and 0 bases, there was a span of 13 bases. Per germline, CDR1 SGHRS and CDR2 YFSETQ.

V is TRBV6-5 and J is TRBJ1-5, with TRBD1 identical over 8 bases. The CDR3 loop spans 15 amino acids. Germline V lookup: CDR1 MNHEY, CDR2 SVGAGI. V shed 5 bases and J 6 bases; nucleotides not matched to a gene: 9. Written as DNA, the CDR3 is TGTGCCAGCAGTGCCTCGAGACAGGGGTTTCAGCCCCAGCATTTT. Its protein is CASSASRQGFQPQHF.

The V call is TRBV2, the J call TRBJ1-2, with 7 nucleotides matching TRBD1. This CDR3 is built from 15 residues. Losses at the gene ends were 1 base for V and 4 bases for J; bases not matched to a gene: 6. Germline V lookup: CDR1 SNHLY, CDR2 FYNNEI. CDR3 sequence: CASSEEQGDFYGYTF. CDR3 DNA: TGTGCCAGCAGTGAAGAGCAGGGGGATTTCTATGGCTACACCTTC.

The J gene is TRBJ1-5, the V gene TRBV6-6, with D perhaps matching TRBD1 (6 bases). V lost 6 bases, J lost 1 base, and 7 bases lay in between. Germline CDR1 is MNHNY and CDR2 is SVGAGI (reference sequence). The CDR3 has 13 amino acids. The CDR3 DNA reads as TGTGCCAGCAGAGGACAGAGCAATCAGCCCCAGCATTTT. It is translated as CASRGQSNQPQHF.

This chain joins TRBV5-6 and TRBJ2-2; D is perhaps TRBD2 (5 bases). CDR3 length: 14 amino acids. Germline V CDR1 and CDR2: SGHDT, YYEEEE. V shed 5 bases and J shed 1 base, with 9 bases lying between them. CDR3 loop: CASRRRENTGELFF. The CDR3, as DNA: TGTGCCAGCAGAAGACGGGAGAACACCGGGGAGCTGTTTTTT.

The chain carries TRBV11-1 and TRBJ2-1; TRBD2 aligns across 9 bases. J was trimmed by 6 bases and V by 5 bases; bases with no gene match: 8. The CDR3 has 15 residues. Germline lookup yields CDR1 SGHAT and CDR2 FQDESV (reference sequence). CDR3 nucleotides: TGTGCCAGCAGCCTCCCGCGGGGGGGCTTCAATGAGCAGTTCTTC. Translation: CASSLPRGGFNEQFF.

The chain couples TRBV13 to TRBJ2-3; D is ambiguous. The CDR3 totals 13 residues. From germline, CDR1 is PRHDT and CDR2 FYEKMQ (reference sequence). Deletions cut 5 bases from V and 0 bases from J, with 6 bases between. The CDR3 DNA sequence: TGTGCCAGCAGCCCCCCGAGCACAGATACGCAGTATTTT. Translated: CASSPPSTDTQYF.

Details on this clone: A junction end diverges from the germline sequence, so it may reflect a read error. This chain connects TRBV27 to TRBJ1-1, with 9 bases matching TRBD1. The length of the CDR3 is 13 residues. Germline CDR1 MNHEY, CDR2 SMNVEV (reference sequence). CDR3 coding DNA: TGTGCCGGCAGTCTGACAGGGGGTACTGAAGCTTTCTTT. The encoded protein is CAGSLTGGTEAFF.

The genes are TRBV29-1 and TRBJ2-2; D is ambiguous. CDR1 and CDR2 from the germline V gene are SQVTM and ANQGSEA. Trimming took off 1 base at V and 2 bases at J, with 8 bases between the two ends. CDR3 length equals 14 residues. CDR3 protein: CSVEGFRNTGELFF. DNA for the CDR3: TGCAGCGTTGAAGGGTTTAGAAACACCGGGGAGCTGTTTTTT.

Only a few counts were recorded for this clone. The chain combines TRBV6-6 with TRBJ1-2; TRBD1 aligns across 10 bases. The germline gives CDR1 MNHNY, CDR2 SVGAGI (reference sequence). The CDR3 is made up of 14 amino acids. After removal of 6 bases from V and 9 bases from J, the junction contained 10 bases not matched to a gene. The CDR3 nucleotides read TGTGCCAGCAGCTGGGACAGGGGACGGTCAAGCTACACCTTC. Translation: CASSWDRGRSSYTF.

The CDR3 is CASSLRQGAAKNIQYF. The CDR3 nucleotides read TGTGCCAGCAGCCTCCGACAGGGGGCGGCCAAAAACATTCAGTACTTC. The chain recombines TRBV7-9 with TRBJ2-4; 10 positions agree with TRBD1. J lost 1 base, V lost 5 bases, and 5 bases had no gene match. The germline CDR1 and CDR2 sequences are SEHNR and FQNEAQ (reference sequence). The CDR3 contains 16 residues.

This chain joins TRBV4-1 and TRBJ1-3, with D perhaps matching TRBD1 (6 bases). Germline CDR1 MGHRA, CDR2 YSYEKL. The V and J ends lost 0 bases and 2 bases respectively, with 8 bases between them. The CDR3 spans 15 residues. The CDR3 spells CASSQEWTAGNTIYF. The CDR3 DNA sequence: TGCGCCAGCAGCCAAGAGTGGACAGCTGGAAACACCATATATTTT.